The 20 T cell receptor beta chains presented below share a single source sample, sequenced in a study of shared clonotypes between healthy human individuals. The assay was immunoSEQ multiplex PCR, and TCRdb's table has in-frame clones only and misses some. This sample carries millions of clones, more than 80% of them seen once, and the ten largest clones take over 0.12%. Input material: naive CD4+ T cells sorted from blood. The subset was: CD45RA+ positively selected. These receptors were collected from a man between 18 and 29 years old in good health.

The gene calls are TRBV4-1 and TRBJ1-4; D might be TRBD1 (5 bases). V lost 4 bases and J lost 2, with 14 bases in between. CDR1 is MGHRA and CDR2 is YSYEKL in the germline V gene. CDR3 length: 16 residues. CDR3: CASSLLRGRTNEKLFF. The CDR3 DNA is TGCGCCAGCAGCCTCTTAAGGGGACGGACTAATGAAAAACTGTTTTTT.

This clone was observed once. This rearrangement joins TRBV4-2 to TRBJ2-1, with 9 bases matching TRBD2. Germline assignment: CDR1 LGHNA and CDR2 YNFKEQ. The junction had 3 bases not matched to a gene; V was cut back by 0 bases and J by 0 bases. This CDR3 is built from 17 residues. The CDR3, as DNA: TGTGCCAGCAGCCAAGATCTAGCGGGACTCTCCTACAATGAGCAGTTCTTC. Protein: CASSQDLAGLSYNEQFF.

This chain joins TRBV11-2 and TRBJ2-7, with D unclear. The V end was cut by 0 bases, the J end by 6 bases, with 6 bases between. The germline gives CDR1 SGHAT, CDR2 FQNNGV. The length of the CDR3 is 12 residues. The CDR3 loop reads CASSLDRREQYF. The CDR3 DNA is TGTGCCAGCAGCTTAGATAGGCGCGAGCAGTACTTC. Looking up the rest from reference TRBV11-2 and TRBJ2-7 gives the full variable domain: EAGVAQSPRYKIIEKRQSVAFWCNPISGHATLYWYQQILGQGPKLLIQFQNNGVVDDSQLPKDRFSAERLKGVDSTLKIQPAKLEDSAVYLCASSLDRREQYFGPGTRLTVT.

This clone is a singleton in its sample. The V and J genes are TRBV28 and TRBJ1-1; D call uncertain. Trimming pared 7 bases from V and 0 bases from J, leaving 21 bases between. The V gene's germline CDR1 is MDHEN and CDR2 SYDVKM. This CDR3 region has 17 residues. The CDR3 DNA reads TGTGCCAGCATCGAGGTAGCCAGCATAAAAATGAACACTGAAGCTTTCTTT. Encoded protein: CASIEVASIKMNTEAFF. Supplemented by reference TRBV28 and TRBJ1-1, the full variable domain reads DVKVTQSSRYLVKRTGEKVFLECVQDMDHENMFWYRQDPGLGLRLIYFSYDVKMKEKGDIPEGYSVSREKKERFSLILESASTNQTSMYLCASIEVASIKMNTEAFFGQGTRLTVV.

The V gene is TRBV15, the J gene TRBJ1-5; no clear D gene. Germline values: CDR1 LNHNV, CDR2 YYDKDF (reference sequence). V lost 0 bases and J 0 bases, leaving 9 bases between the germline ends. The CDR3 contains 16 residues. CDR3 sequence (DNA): TGTGCCACCAGCAGAGATGGGCCGTATAGCAATCAGCCCCAGCATTTT. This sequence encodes CATSRDGPYSNQPQHF.

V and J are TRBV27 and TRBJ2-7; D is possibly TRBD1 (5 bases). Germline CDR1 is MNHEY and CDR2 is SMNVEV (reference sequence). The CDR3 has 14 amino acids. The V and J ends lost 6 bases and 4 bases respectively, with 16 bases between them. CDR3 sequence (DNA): TGTGCCAGCAGCCCCGCAGGGTTACTTTACGAGCAGTACTTC. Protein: CASSPAGLLYEQYF.

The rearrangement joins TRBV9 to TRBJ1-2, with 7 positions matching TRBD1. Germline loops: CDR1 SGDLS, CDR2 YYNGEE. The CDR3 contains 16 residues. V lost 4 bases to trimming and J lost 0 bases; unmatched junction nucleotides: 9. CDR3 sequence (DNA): TGTGCCAGCAGCCCCCGGGACAGACTAGCTAACTATGGCTACACCTTC. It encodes CASSPRDRLANYGYTF.

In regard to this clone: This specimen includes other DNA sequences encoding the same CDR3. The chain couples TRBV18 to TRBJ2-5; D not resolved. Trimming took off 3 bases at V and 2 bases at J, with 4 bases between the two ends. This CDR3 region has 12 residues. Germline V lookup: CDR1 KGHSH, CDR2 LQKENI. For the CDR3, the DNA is TGTGCCAGCTCACCGTATCAAGAGACCCAGTACTTC. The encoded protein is CASSPYQETQYF.

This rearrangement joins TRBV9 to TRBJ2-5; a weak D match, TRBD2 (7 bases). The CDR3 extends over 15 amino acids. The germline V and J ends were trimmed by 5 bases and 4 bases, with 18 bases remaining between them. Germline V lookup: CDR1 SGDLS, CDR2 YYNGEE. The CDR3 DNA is TGTGCCAGCAGTGGCCTCGGGGGGCTTCGAGAGACCCAGTACTTC. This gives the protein CASSGLGGLRETQYF.

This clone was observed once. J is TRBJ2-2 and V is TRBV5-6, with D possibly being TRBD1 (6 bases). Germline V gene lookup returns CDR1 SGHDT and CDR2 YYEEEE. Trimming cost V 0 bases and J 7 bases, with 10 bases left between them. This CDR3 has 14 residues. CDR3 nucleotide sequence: TGTGCCAGCAGCTTGGGGACAGTACACGGGGAGCTGTTTTTT. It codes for CASSLGTVHGELFF.

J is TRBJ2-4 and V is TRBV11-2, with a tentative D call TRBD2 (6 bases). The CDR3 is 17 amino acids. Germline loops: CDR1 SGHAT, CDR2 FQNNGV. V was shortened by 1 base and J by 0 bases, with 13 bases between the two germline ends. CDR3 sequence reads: CASSLGSGVLAKNIQYF. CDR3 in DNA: TGTGCCAGCAGCTTAGGGTCGGGGGTCTTAGCCAAAAACATTCAGTACTTC.

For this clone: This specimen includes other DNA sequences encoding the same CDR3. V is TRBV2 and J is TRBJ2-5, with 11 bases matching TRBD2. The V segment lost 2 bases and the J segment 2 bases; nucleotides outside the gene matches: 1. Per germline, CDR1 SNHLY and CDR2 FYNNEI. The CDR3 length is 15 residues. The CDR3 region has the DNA TGTGCCAGCAGTGAACTAGCGGGAGGACAAGAGACCCAGTACTTC. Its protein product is CASSELAGGQETQYF.

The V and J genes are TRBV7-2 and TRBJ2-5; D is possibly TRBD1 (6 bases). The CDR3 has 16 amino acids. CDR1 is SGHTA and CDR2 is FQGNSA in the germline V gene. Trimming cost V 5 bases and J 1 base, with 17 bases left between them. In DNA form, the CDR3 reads TGTGCCAGCAGCCGGGCAGGGGCCACACTCCAAGAGACCCAGTACTTC. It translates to CASSRAGATLQETQYF. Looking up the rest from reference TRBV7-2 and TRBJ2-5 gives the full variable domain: GAGVSQSPSNKVTEKGKDVELRCDPISGHTALYWYRQSLGQGLEFLIYFQGNSAPDKSGLPSDRFSAERTGGSVSTLTIQRTQQEDSAVYLCASSRAGATLQETQYFGPGTRLLVL.

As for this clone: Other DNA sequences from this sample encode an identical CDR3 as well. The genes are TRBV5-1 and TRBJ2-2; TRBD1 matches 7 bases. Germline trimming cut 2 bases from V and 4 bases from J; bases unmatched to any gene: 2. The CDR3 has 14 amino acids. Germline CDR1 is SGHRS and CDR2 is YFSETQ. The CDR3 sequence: CASSFAGGTGELFF. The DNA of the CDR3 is TGCGCCAGCAGCTTTGCAGGGGGCACCGGGGAGCTGTTTTTT.

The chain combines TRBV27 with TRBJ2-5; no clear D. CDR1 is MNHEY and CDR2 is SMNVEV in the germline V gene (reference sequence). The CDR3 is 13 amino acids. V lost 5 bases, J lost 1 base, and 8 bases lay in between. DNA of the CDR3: TGTGCCAGCAGTAGAAGGATCCAAGAGACCCAGTACTTC. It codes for CASSRRIQETQYF.

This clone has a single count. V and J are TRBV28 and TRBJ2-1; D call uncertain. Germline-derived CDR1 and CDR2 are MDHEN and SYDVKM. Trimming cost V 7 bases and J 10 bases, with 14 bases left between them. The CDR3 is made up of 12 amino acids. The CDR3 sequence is CASKQNLVEQFF. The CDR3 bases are TGTGCCAGCAAACAAAATCTCGTAGAGCAGTTCTTC.

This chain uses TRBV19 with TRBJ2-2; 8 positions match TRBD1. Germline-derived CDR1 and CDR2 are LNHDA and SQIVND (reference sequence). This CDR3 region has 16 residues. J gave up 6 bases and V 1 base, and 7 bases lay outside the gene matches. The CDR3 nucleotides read TGTGCCAGTAGTATAGCCCCAGGACAGGGTCCCGGGGAGCTGTTTTTT. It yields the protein CASSIAPGQGPGELFF.

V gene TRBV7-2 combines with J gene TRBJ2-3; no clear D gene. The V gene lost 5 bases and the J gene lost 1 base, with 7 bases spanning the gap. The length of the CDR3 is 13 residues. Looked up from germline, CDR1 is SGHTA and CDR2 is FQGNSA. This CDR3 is CASSQLRTDTQYF. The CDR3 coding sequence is TGTGCCAGCAGCCAATTGCGCACAGATACGCAGTATTTT.

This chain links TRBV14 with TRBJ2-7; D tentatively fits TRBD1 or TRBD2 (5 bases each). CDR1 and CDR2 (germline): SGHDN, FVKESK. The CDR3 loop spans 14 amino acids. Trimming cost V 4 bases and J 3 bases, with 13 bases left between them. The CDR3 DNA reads TGTGCCAGCAGCCGCCGGGACGGCGGCTACGAGCAGTACTTC. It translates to CASSRRDGGYEQYF.

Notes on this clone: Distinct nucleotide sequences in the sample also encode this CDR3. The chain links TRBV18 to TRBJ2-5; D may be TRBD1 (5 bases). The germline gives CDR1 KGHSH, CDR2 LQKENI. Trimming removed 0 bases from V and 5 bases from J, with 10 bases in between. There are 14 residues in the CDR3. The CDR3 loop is CASSPPQGGETQYF. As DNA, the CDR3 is TGTGCCAGCTCACCACCTCAGGGTGGGGAGACCCAGTACTTC.